Below, 7 T cell receptor beta chains from the same sample are listed, as sequenced in a study of radiation and T cells in renal cell carcinoma. Time point: blood 2 weeks post-SBRT. The treatment was: 15 Gy SBRT to primary tumor, nephrectomy 4 weeks later. TCRdb keeps only in-frame clones here, not all; method: immunoSEQ multiplex PCR. The sample comprises fewer than 90,000 clones, 65% to 90% of which are singletons, and approximately 22% rests with the top ten. The specimen was blood, collected from a patient whose treatment included radiotherapy and nephrectomy. The receptors originated from a woman between 45 and 65 years old with renal cell carcinoma.

The chain recombines TRBV27 with TRBJ1-2; 8 bases are a match to TRBD1. The V gene's germline CDR1 is MNHEY and CDR2 SMNVEV (reference sequence). V dropped 6 bases and J dropped 4; count of bases not matched to a gene: 7. CDR3 length: 14 residues. CDR3 DNA: TGTGCCAGCAGCCTACAGGGGGAAGGCTATGGCTACACCTTC. Translated, it gives CASSLQGEGYGYTF.

The V gene is TRBV4-3, the J gene TRBJ1-6; 11 bases agree with TRBD1. The junction had 5 bases not matched to a gene; V was cut back by 0 bases and J by 13 bases. CDR1 LGHNA and CDR2 YSLEER come from the germline V gene. The CDR3 spans 15 residues. The CDR3 reads CASSQDRGQGDPLHF. In DNA, the CDR3 is TGCGCCAGCAGCCAAGATCGGGGACAGGGGGATCCCCTCCACTTT.

J is TRBJ1-3 and V is TRBV9; D unclear. V was cut by 3 bases and J by 3 bases, with 19 bases left in between. The V gene's germline CDR1 is SGDLS and CDR2 YYNGEE. CDR3 length equals 17 residues. CDR3 sequence (DNA): TGTGCCAGCAGCGAGGGTATAGGGCCCCTCGGTGGAAACACCATATATTTT. It specifies CASSEGIGPLGGNTIYF.

The rearrangement links TRBV11-2 to TRBJ2-2; a possible D gene is TRBD1 (5 bases). Germline CDR1 is SGHAT and CDR2 is FQNNGV. Trimming left V 1 base short and J 3 bases short, with 15 bases between. This CDR3 has 17 amino acids. In DNA, the CDR3 is TGTGCCAGCAGCTTAGGGTGGGGCGGAGCCTACACCGGGGAGCTGTTTTTT. Residues: CASSLGWGGAYTGELFF.

The chain recombines TRBV28 with TRBJ1-2, with a possible D match to TRBD1 (5 bases). This CDR3 spans 13 amino acids. Germline V gene data show CDR1 as MDHEN and CDR2 as SYDVKM. V was shortened by 8 bases and J by 1 base, with 11 bases between the two germline ends. The CDR3 reads CASVGAINYGYTF. The CDR3 DNA reads as TGTGCCAGCGTAGGGGCCATTAACTATGGCTACACCTTC.

V usage is TRBV6-5 and J usage is TRBJ2-6; unclear D gene. Trimming left V 2 bases short and J 0 bases short, with 8 bases between. CDR3 size: 16 residues. The germline V gene has CDR1 MNHEY and CDR2 SVGAGI. CDR3 loop: CASSYVRYSGANVLTF. DNA for the CDR3: TGTGCCAGCAGTTACGTTCGATACTCTGGGGCCAACGTCCTGACTTTC.

This rearrangement joins TRBV4-2 to TRBJ2-1; 15 positions agree with TRBD2. The CDR3 is made up of 17 amino acids. V trimming: 4 bases; J trimming: 7 bases; junction bases outside the gene matches: 8. The germline V gene has CDR1 LGHNA and CDR2 YNFKEQ. The CDR3 bases are TGTGCCAGCAGCCGAGGACTAGCGGGAGGGCCTGGTAATGAGCAGTTCTTC. It translates to CASSRGLAGGPGNEQFF.